What follows is one T cell receptor beta chain and its context. No antigen is known for it. This entry is derived from a study of identifying expanded T cells in peripheral blood. Collection occurred without any documented infections or immune events in donors. Study findings and constraints: Technical replicates showed around 1.2 changed clones; around 2 weeks about 16.4; four weeks 19. Variance in clone template counts between roughly 2-week samples significantly increased with total template count across all healthy donors.

Profiled with immunoSEQ multiplex PCR; TCRdb holds only in-frame clones, not every one. The sample contains about 85,000 clones, 88% of which appear only once. Input material: blood. The receptor comes from a person between 18 and 75 years old in good health.

This chain's CDR3 is CASSPIQGWVFF. CDR3 coding DNA: TGTGCCAGCAGCCCCATACAGGGCTGGGTGTTTTTT. The chain is built from TRBV7-2 and TRBJ2-2; perhaps TRBD1 as D (6 bases). The CDR3 is made up of 12 amino acids. Germline CDR1 is SGHTA and CDR2 is FQGNSA. Trimming removed 5 bases at V and 15 bases at J, with 16 bases between.